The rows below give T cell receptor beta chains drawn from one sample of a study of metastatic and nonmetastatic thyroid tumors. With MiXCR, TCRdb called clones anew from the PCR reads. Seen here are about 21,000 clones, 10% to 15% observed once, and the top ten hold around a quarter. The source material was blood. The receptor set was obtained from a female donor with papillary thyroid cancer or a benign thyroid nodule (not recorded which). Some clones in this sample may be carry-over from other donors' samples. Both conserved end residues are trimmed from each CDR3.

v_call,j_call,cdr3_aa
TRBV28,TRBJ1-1,ASRLTSTGSAF
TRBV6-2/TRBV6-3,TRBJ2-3,SSIPAQGDTDTQY
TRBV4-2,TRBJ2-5,ASSQEGTPSRETQY
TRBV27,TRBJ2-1,ASSSLLGEEQF
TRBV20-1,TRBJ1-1,SASLRWNTEAF
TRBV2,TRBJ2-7,ASTVGAASYEQY
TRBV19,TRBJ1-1,ASSPRRAF
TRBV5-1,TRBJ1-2,ASISVRTGLDGYT
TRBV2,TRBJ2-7,ASSLALNYEQY
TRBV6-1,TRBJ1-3,ASGVSGNTIY
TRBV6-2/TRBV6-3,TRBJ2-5,ASSFPQPGQGQETQY
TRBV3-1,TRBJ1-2,ASSQGGASPLYGYT
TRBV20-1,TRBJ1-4,SARIRVPGNEKLF
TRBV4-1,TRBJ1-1,ASSQKTRGTEAF